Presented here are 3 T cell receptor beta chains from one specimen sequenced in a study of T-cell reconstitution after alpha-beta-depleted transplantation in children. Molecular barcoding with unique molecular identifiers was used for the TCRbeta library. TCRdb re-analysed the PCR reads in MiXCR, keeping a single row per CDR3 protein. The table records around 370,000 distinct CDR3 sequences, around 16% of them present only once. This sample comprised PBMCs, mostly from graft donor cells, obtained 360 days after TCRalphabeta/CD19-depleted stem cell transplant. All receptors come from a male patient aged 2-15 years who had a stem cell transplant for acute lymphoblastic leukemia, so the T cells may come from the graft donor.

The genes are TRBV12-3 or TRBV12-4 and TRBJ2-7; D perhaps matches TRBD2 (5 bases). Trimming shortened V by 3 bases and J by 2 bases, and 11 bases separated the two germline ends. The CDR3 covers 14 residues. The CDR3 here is CASSLRGRTYEQYF. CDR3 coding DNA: TGTGCCAGCAGTTTGAGAGGGAGAACCTACGAGCAGTACTTC.

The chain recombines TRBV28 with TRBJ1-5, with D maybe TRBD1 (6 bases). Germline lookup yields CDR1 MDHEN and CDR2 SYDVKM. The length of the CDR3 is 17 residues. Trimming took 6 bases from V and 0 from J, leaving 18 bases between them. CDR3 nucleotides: TGTGCCAGCAGCCAAACAGGGTCCTTTTATAGCAATCAGCCCCAGCATTTT. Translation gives CASSQTGSFYSNQPQHF.

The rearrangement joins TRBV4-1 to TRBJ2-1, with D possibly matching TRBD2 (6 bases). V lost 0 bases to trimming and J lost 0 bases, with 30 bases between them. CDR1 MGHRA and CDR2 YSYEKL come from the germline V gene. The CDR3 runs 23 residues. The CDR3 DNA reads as TGCGCCAGCAGCCAAGATCCTCACCTACGGGGGAGTCAACGAAGGGGCTCCTACAATGAGCAGTTCTTC. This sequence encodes CASSQDPHLRGSQRRGSYNEQFF.